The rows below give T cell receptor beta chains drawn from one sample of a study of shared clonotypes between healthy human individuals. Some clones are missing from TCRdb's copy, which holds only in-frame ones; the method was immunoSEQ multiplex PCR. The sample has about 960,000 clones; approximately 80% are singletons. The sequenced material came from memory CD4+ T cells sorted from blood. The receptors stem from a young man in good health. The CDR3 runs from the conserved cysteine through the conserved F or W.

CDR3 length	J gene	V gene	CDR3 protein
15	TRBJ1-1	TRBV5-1	CASSTGQGANTEAFF
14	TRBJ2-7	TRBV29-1	CSVAVSGQPYEQYF
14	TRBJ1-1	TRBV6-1	CASSERPANTEAFF
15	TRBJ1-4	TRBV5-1	CASSSQGLGSEKLFF
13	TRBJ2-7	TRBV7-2	CASSLDRTYEQYF
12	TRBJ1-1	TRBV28	CASSLQGIEAFF
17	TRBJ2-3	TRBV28	CASSPGTSGGARDTQYF
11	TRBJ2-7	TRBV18	CASSPGTEQYF
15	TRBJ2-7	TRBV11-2	CASSLGMGASYEQYF
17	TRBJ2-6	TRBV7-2	CASSSGGRASGANVLTF
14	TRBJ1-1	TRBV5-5	CASNREGVNTEAFF